This T cell receptor beta chain appears in the sequencing data of a study of the immune and genomic landscape of osteosarcoma. Poor-prognosis osteosarcoma patients supplied post-treatment primary, local recurrence and metastasis tumor specimens. Produced via immunoSEQ multiplex PCR; TCRdb's table is partial and in-frame only. The sample yields roughly 10,000 clones, approximately 71% seen once. Germline CDR1 and CDR2: GTSNPN and SVGIG (reference sequence). This CDR3 has 15 amino acids. V lost 0 bases and J lost 3; bases outside the gene matches: 8. The sample comprised osteosarcoma tumor tissue from the lung. The receptor comes from a human donor with osteosarcoma. This chain uses TRBV30 with TRBJ2-7, with 7 bases aligning to TRBD1. The CDR3 DNA reads as TGTGCCTGGAGTGTACCAGGGGGAACCCTCTACGAGCAGTACTTC. Translating gives CAWSVPGGTLYEQYF.